Listed here are 15 T cell receptor beta chains from one sample, sequenced in a study of blood T cells in healthy people across ages. Primed by a sample-barcoded 5' primer and a J-beta primer mix, a second PCR proceeded for 7 to 11 cycles. A single record per CDR3 protein comes from TCRdb applying MiXCR to the 5' RACE reads. The sample records approximately 1,700,000 distinct CDR3 sequences, about 39% being singletons. Source material: blood. These receptors originate from a human donor in good health.

The CDR3 protein is CASSGTDRGLRQYF. CDR3 sequence (DNA): TGTGCCAGCAGTGGAACGGACAGGGGATTGCGACAGTACTTC. The chain couples TRBV2 to TRBJ2-4; 9 bases are a match to TRBD1. Germline-derived CDR1 and CDR2 are SNHLY and FYNNEI. V was clipped by 4 bases and J by 13 bases; unmatched bases: 11. This CDR3 has 14 amino acids.

The chain combines TRBV6-1 with TRBJ1-1, with D possibly TRBD1 on 5 matching bases. Germline assignment: CDR1 MNHNS and CDR2 SASEGT. This CDR3 region has 17 residues. The V gene lost 5 bases and the J gene lost 0 bases, with 19 bases spanning the gap. The CDR3 sequence: CASSKTAPGRLNTEAFF. CDR3 bases: TGTGCCAGCAGTAAAACCGCGCCGGGACGGTTGAACACTGAAGCTTTCTTT.

The rearrangement joins TRBV5-5 to TRBJ2-1; 8 bases line up with TRBD2. This CDR3 contains 14 residues. V lost 5 bases, J lost 10 bases, and 11 bases stayed unmatched. Germline assignment: CDR1 SGHKS and CDR2 YYEKEE (reference sequence). The CDR3 spells CASRDGGAFREQFF. The CDR3 region has the DNA TGTGCCAGCAGAGACGGGGGGGCGTTTAGGGAGCAGTTCTTC.

This sequence joins TRBV6-6 and TRBJ1-5; D possibly corresponds to TRBD1 (5 bases). The germline V gene encodes CDR1 MNHNY and CDR2 SVGAGI (reference sequence). This CDR3 comprises 17 residues. Trimming removed 5 bases from V and 1 base from J, with 18 bases in between. In DNA, the CDR3 is TGTGCCAGCAGTCCCCAGGGCAGGCAGGGAAGCAATCAGCCCCAGCATTTT. Its protein product is CASSPQGRQGSNQPQHF.

This clonotype was detected once. The chain is built from TRBV6-2 or TRBV6-3 and TRBJ2-3, with 8 bases aligning to TRBD2. This CDR3 region has 16 residues. J gave up 1 base and V 4 bases, and 7 bases lay outside the gene matches. CDR1 and CDR2 (germline): MNHEY, SVGEGT. CDR3 protein: CASSLSRGAGTDTQYF. In DNA form, the CDR3 reads TGTGCCAGCAGTTTGTCGCGGGGGGCTGGCACAGATACGCAGTATTTT.

The rearrangement uses TRBV29-1 and TRBJ2-3; 10 bases match TRBD1. V trimming: 5 bases; J trimming: 0 bases; junction bases outside the gene matches: 11. Germline V gene sequence: CDR1 SQVTM, CDR2 ANQGSEA. The CDR3 is 17 amino acids. For the CDR3, the DNA is TGCAGCGTTAACCCAAGACAGGGGGCTGCTAGCACAGATACGCAGTATTTT. Translating gives CSVNPRQGAASTDTQYF.

The chain joins TRBV10-3 to TRBJ2-6; tentatively, D is TRBD1 or TRBD2 (6 bases each). The CDR3 covers 21 residues. V was pared by 0 bases and J by 2 bases, with 23 bases between. Germline V gene data show CDR1 as ENHRY and CDR2 as SYGVKD. CDR3 sequence (DNA): TGTGCCATCAGTGAGTCGAATTCACCGGGGGCGTTTTTAGCTGGGGCCAACGTCCTGACTTTC. It is translated as CAISESNSPGAFLAGANVLTF.

The chain employs TRBV5-1 and TRBJ2-4, with D tentatively TRBD1 (5 bases). Trimming shortened V by 0 bases and J by 2 bases, and 9 bases separated the two germline ends. Germline V gene lookup returns CDR1 SGHRS and CDR2 YFSETQ. The CDR3 is 15 residues long. The CDR3 protein is CASSLEGYTKNIQYF. Here the CDR3 DNA reads TGCGCCAGCAGCTTGGAGGGGTATACCAAAAACATTCAGTACTTC.

Concerning this clonotype: A junction end diverges from the germline sequence, so it may reflect a read error. V is TRBV20-1 and J is TRBJ2-3; weak D call: TRBD1 (5 bases). CDR1 and CDR2 (germline): DFQATT, SNEGSKA (reference sequence). There are 11 residues in the CDR3. The CDR3 bases are TGCAGTCCTACATCCACAGGTACGCAGTATTTT. This sequence encodes CSPTSTGTQYF.

This clonotype showed up just a few times. The chain joins TRBV29-1 to TRBJ1-2; possible D gene TRBD1, 5 bases. This CDR3 spans 14 amino acids. Trimming removed 0 bases from V and 4 bases from J, with 12 bases in between. The V gene's germline CDR1 is SQVTM and CDR2 ANQGSEA. CDR3 amino acids: CSVEERSGFYGYTF. The CDR3 bases are TGCAGCGTTGAAGAAAGGTCAGGGTTCTATGGCTACACCTTC. Variable domain in full (rest from reference TRBV29-1 and TRBJ1-2): SAVISQKPSRDICQRGTSLTIQCQVDSQVTMMFWYRQQPGQSLTLIATANQGSEATYESGFVIDKFPISRPNLTFSTLTVSNMSPEDSSIYLCSVEERSGFYGYTFGSGTRLTVV.

V is TRBV27 and J is TRBJ1-4, with unresolved D. Per the germline V gene, CDR1 is MNHEY and CDR2 is SMNVEV (reference sequence). The CDR3 totals 14 residues. Deletions cut 1 base from V and 7 bases from J, with 10 bases between. The chain's CDR3 is CASSLYWGSEKLFF. The CDR3 DNA reads TGTGCCAGCAGTTTATATTGGGGAAGTGAAAAACTGTTTTTT.

This chain uses TRBV5-1 with TRBJ2-7, with a tentative D call TRBD2 (6 bases). The DNA matches TRBJ2-5 better at its end, which makes the J call doubtful. The length of the CDR3 is 15 residues. CDR1 is SGHRS and CDR2 is YFSETQ in the germline V gene. The CDR3 region is CASSSGVIAEETQYF. The CDR3, as DNA: TGCGCCAGCAGCTCAGGCGTGATAGCGGAAGAGACCCAGTACTTC.

The chain is built from TRBV4-3 and TRBJ2-1; D possibly corresponds to TRBD2 (6 bases). The germline CDR1 and CDR2 sequences are LGHNA and YSLEER. The CDR3 spans 15 residues. The V end lost 3 bases, the J end lost 3 bases, and 12 bases lay between the germline ends. The CDR3 DNA follows: TGCGCCAGCAGCCACCGGGACTCGTTCTACAATGAGCAGTTCTTC. This sequence encodes CASSHRDSFYNEQFF.

The CDR3 nucleotides are TGTGCCAGCAGCGTAGCGGGTATCGGAATCTACGAGCAGTACTTC. It yields the protein CASSVAGIGIYEQYF. This chain connects TRBV9 to TRBJ2-7; D call uncertain. Germline V gene data show CDR1 as SGDLS and CDR2 as YYNGEE. The CDR3 runs 15 residues. The germline V and J ends were trimmed by 0 bases and 3 bases, with 13 bases remaining between them. The whole variable domain, remainder taken from reference TRBV9 and TRBJ2-7, is DSGVTQTPKHLITATGQRVTLRCSPRSGDLSVYWYQQSLDQGLQFLIQYYNGEERAKGNILERFSAQQFPDLHSELNLSSLELGDSALYFCASSVAGIGIYEQYFGPGTRLTVT.

This chain joins TRBV7-9 and TRBJ2-7, with D perhaps given as TRBD1 or TRBD2 (5 bases each). The CDR3 has 16 amino acids. The ends were cut back, 1 base at V and 3 bases at J, with 16 bases in the middle. Germline lookup yields CDR1 SEHNR and CDR2 FQNEAQ (reference sequence). The CDR3 region is CASSLERWGSIYEQYF. CDR3 nucleotide sequence: TGTGCCAGCAGCTTAGAGAGATGGGGGTCCATCTACGAGCAGTACTTC. The full variable domain, rest sourced from reference TRBV7-9 and TRBJ2-7, is DTGVSQNPRHKITKRGQNVTFRCDPISEHNRLYWYRQTLGQGPEFLTYFQNEAQLEKSRLLSDRFSAERPKGSFSTLEIQRTEQGDSAMYLCASSLERWGSIYEQYFGPGTRLTVT.